Below are 31 T cell receptor beta chains sequenced from a single sample in a study of CD8+CD57+ T cells in acquired aplastic anemia. Patients selected for sequencing had displayed CD8+CD57+ cell expansion by flow cytometry. The template for TCR beta VDJ and CDR3 sequence profiling was genomic DNA. In TCRdb, the reads were re-called with MiXCR into one record per CDR3 protein. The table includes hundreds of thousands of distinct CDR3 sequences, more than 25% detected once. Source material: sorted CD4+, CD8+, or CD8+CD57+ T cells (not recorded which) from PBMCs. These receptors were taken from a human donor with aplastic anemia.

This clonotype was observed a single time. V is TRBV10-3 and J is TRBJ2-1, with D tentatively TRBD2 (6 bases). The CDR3 totals 14 residues. CDR1 is ENHRY, CDR2 SYGVKD, per germline. Trimming removed 7 bases from V and 9 bases from J, with 19 bases in between. The CDR3 region has the DNA TGTGCCATCACTGGACGGGAGTCCGGCAGTGAGCAGTTCTTC. This codes for CAITGRESGSEQFF.

This clonotype was observed at least ten times. The genes are TRBV15 and TRBJ2-2; 8 bases line up with TRBD2. The V gene's germline CDR1 is LNHNV and CDR2 YYDKDF (reference sequence). The CDR3 totals 16 residues. V lost 1 base to trimming and J lost 4 bases; unmatched junction nucleotides: 5. CDR3 sequence reads: CATSRVPGRGTGELFF. The CDR3 DNA is TGTGCCACCAGCAGAGTGCCCGGGAGGGGCACCGGGGAGCTGTTTTTT.

This chain's CDR3 is CATSDSDLDGYTF. Written as DNA, the CDR3 is TGTGCCACCAGTGATTCGGACCTGGATGGCTACACCTTC. The chain is built from TRBV24-1 and TRBJ1-2; no definite D call. The CDR3 loop spans 13 amino acids. V was clipped by 2 bases and J by 6 bases, with 9 bases between them. CDR1 and CDR2 from the germline V gene are KGHDR and SFDVKD.

The rearrangement uses TRBV10-2 and TRBJ2-3; 8 bases agree with TRBD2. The CDR3 consists of 11 residues. With 11 bases clipped from V and 5 bases from J, the junction kept 3 bases outside the gene matches. CDR1 and CDR2 from the germline V gene are WSHSY and SAAADI. The CDR3 protein is CAGLAGDTQYF. The CDR3 DNA reads as TGCGCCGGACTAGCAGGAGATACGCAGTATTTT.

This chain connects TRBV6-5 to TRBJ2-7; D is unclear. CDR1 and CDR2 (germline): MNHEY, SVGAGI. The CDR3 consists of 14 residues. V gave up 2 bases and J gave up 1 base, with 9 bases separating them. The CDR3 spells CASSYTRTSYEQYF. CDR3 bases: TGTGCCAGCAGTTACACGAGGACGTCCTACGAGCAGTACTTC.

V usage is TRBV24-1 and J usage is TRBJ2-3; D may be TRBD1 or TRBD2 (5 bases each). V lost 2 bases, J lost 4 bases, and 18 bases lay in between. This CDR3 is built from 17 residues. Germline loops: CDR1 KGHDR, CDR2 SFDVKD. The CDR3 loop is CATSDSRRDQGSDTQYF. The CDR3, as DNA: TGTGCCACCAGTGATTCCAGAAGGGACCAGGGATCAGATACGCAGTATTTT.

This clonotype was observed many times. The chain has TRBV7-8 and TRBJ2-7; 11 nucleotides align to TRBD2. V lost 1 base, J lost 6 bases, and 8 bases stayed unmatched. The germline CDR1 and CDR2 sequences are SGHVS and FQNEAQ. The CDR3 is made up of 16 amino acids. The CDR3 nucleotides are TGTGCCAGCAGCTTAGTCCCGCTAGCGGGAGGACGCGAGCAGTACTTC. Amino acid sequence: CASSLVPLAGGREQYF.

This clonotype showed up many times. The chain employs TRBV7-2 and TRBJ2-7; the D gene is possibly TRBD1 (6 bases). The CDR3 runs 13 residues. Germline assignment: CDR1 SGHTA and CDR2 FQGNSA. The V end lost 5 bases, the J end lost 3 bases, and 11 bases lay between the germline ends. CDR3 amino acids: CASSRGQRYEQYF. The CDR3 nucleotides read TGTGCCAGCAGCCGAGGACAGCGCTACGAGCAGTACTTC.

This clonotype was seen at least ten times. J is TRBJ2-1 and V is TRBV19, with 8 positions matching TRBD1. The germline gives CDR1 LNHDA, CDR2 SQIVND (reference sequence). This CDR3 has 15 residues. The trim removed 3 bases at V and 6 bases at J, leaving 7 bases unmatched. CDR3 amino acids: CASSMDRVRSNEQFF. As DNA, the CDR3 is TGTGCCAGTAGTATGGACAGGGTAAGGTCCAATGAGCAGTTCTTC.

A few counts support this clonotype. The V gene is TRBV6-1, the J gene TRBJ1-5; D gene unclear. The CDR3 sequence is 13 residues long. CDR1 is MNHNS, CDR2 SASEGT, per germline. The germline V and J ends were trimmed by 6 bases and 4 bases, with 10 bases remaining between them. The CDR3 loop reads CASRPEINQPQHF. The CDR3 coding sequence is TGTGCCAGCAGGCCCGAAATAAATCAGCCCCAGCATTTT.

Many counts were recorded for this clonotype. This rearrangement joins TRBV2 to TRBJ2-1; possibly TRBD2 for D (5 bases). The CDR3 has 12 amino acids. Germline lookup yields CDR1 SNHLY and CDR2 FYNNEI. V was clipped by 8 bases and J by 7 bases, with 12 bases between them. CDR3 amino acids: CASLALGNEQFF. The CDR3 bases are TGTGCCAGCCTAGCTCTAGGGAATGAGCAGTTCTTC. Full variable domain (remainder filled in from reference TRBV2 and TRBJ2-1): EPEVTQTPSHQVTQMGQEVILRCVPISNHLYFYWYRQILGQKVEFLVSFYNNEISEKSEIFDDQFSVERPDGSNFTLKIRSTKLEDSAMYFCASLALGNEQFFGPGTRLTVL.

V and J are TRBV24-1 and TRBJ1-2; 12 bases agree with TRBD1. Per the germline V gene, CDR1 is KGHDR and CDR2 is SFDVKD. The length of the CDR3 is 16 residues. The junction had 12 bases not matched to a gene; V was cut back by 6 bases and J by 8 bases. The CDR3 DNA follows: TGTGCCACCAGTCCTGGGACAGGGGGCTGTCTAAGGGGCTACACCTTC. Translation gives CATSPGTGGCLRGYTF.

The chain links TRBV11-2 to TRBJ1-2; maybe TRBD1 (5 bases). The CDR3 loop spans 16 amino acids. Germline V gene sequence: CDR1 SGHAT, CDR2 FQNNGV. The V end was cut by 7 bases, the J end by 2 bases, with 20 bases between. In nucleotides, the CDR3 is TGTGCCAGCACCCCCGAGATTGGGGGTTTGAACTATGGCTACACCTTC. It translates to CASTPEIGGLNYGYTF.

This clonotype was observed a handful of times. This sequence joins TRBV27 and TRBJ1-2; D uncertain. V was pared by 4 bases and J by 4 bases, with 13 bases between. This CDR3 has 14 amino acids. CDR1 and CDR2 from the germline V gene are MNHEY and SMNVEV (reference sequence). For the CDR3, the DNA is TGTGCCAGCAGTTACGGTGTCAAGGCCTATGGCTACACCTTC. This gives the protein CASSYGVKAYGYTF.

This clonotype was found many times. V usage is TRBV6-5 and J usage is TRBJ1-2; 8 positions match TRBD1. The CDR3 loop spans 14 amino acids. From germline, CDR1 is MNHEY and CDR2 SVGAGI. J gave up 8 bases and V 2 bases, and 7 bases lay outside the gene matches. DNA of the CDR3: TGTGCCAGCAGTTACCAACAGGGGGTGGACGGCTACACCTTC. This gives the protein CASSYQQGVDGYTF.

Ten or more counts support this clonotype. The V call is TRBV9, the J call TRBJ2-6, with D unresolved. The CDR3 contains 14 residues. Trimming cost V 3 bases and J 5 bases, with 9 bases left between them. CDR1 and CDR2 (germline): SGDLS, YYNGEE. CDR3 in DNA: TGTGCCAGCAGCGACCAGGTCAGGGCCAACGTCCTGACTTTC. Its protein product is CASSDQVRANVLTF.

The chain links TRBV24-1 to TRBJ1-2; TRBD1 matches at 9 bases. CDR1 KGHDR and CDR2 SFDVKD come from the germline V gene. The CDR3 extends over 15 amino acids. The trim removed 5 bases at V and 7 bases at J, leaving 10 bases unmatched. The CDR3 loop reads CATSAYRGQGVGYTF. In nucleotides, the CDR3 is TGTGCCACCAGTGCCTACAGGGGACAGGGAGTTGGCTACACCTTC.

In this sample, this clonotype turned up many times. At one of its ends the junction is not consistent with the germline gene, which may arise from a read error. The chain couples TRBV7-9 to TRBJ2-7; D possibly corresponds to TRBD2 (5 bases). The CDR3 runs 16 residues. CDR1 is SEHNR and CDR2 is FQNEAQ in the germline V gene (reference sequence). This CDR3 is CASSLAPSGTHYEQYF. The CDR3 DNA reads TGTGCCAGCAGCCTAGCCCCCTCAGGAACACACTACGAGCAGTACTTC. The full variable domain, rest sourced from reference TRBV7-9 and TRBJ2-7, is DTGVSQNPRHKITKRGQNVTFRCDPISEHNRLYWYRQTLGQGPEFLTYFQNEAQLEKSRLLSDRFSAERPKGSFSTLEIQRTEQGDSAMYLCASSLAPSGTHYEQYFGPGTRLTVT.

This clonotype was observed once. Just one base apart from a much larger clone, this may be a read error. The V call is TRBV19, the J call TRBJ1-3; D not resolved. Between the trimmed V and J ends, which lost 7 bases and 2 bases, there was a span of 9 bases. The germline V gene has CDR1 LNHDA and CDR2 SQIVND (reference sequence). The CDR3 runs 13 residues. As DNA, the CDR3 is TGTGCCAGTACCCGGAGCCCTGGAAACACCATATATTTT. Translation gives CASTRSPGNTIYF. Supplemented by reference TRBV19 and TRBJ1-3, the full variable domain reads DGGITQSPKYLFRKEGQNVTLSCEQNLNHDAMYWYRQDPGQGLRLIYYSQIVNDFQKGDIAEGYSVSREKKESFPLTVTSAQKNPTAFYLCASTRSPGNTIYFGEGSWLTVV.

There are a few counts of this clonotype. This chain links TRBV2 with TRBJ1-6; unclear D gene. Germline V gene lookup returns CDR1 SNHLY and CDR2 FYNNEI. The CDR3 has 11 residues. The germline V and J ends were trimmed by 3 bases and 15 bases, with 9 bases remaining between them. CDR3 in amino acids: CASSDGLDLHF. Written as DNA, the CDR3 is TGTGCCAGCAGTGATGGGCTGGACCTCCACTTT.

The rearrangement links TRBV5-5 to TRBJ1-4; weak D call: TRBD1 (6 bases). There are 15 residues in the CDR3. Per the germline V gene, CDR1 is SGHKS and CDR2 is YYEKEE (reference sequence). Deletions cut 7 bases from V and 0 bases from J, with 13 bases between. In nucleotides, the CDR3 is TGTGCCAGCCGAGGGGGAGGTGCAACTAATGAAAAACTGTTTTTT. Its translation is CASRGGGATNEKLFF.

The chain employs TRBV5-1 and TRBJ2-3, with TRBD1 identical over 7 bases. The CDR3 runs 14 residues. Germline V gene lookup returns CDR1 SGHRS and CDR2 YFSETQ. V lost 0 bases and J lost 5; bases outside the gene matches: 3. CDR3 DNA: TGCGCCAGCAGCTTGGGTAGGGGGCAAGATACGCAGTATTTT. The encoded protein is CASSLGRGQDTQYF.

The gene calls are TRBV27 and TRBJ1-1, with D possibly matching TRBD1 (5 bases). The CDR3 length is 13 residues. Per germline, CDR1 MNHEY and CDR2 SMNVEV (reference sequence). Trimming pared 6 bases from V and 4 bases from J, leaving 12 bases between. The CDR3 loop reads CASRRDSGTEAFF. As DNA, the CDR3 is TGTGCCAGCAGGCGGGACTCAGGCACTGAAGCTTTCTTT.

The chain couples TRBV29-1 to TRBJ2-1, with TRBD2 identical over 12 bases. CDR1 SQVTM and CDR2 ANQGSEA come from the germline V gene. The CDR3 totals 15 residues. V was clipped by 3 bases and J by 9 bases; unmatched bases: 9. CDR3 DNA: TGCAGCGTTGACCCGACTAGCGGGAGACTAGGTGAGCAGTTCTTC. It translates to CSVDPTSGRLGEQFF.

The chain employs TRBV30 and TRBJ1-6; weak D call: TRBD1 (6 bases). The CDR3 length is 16 residues. With 0 bases removed from V and 9 bases from J, the gap between germline ends came to 18 bases. Germline CDR1 and CDR2: GTSNPN and SVGIG (reference sequence). The CDR3 nucleotides read TGTGCCTGGAGTGTAGGGGGGTTGTACGCCGTTTCACCCCTCCACTTT. Amino acid sequence: CAWSVGGLYAVSPLHF. Together with reference TRBV30 and TRBJ1-6, the CDR3 gives the full variable domain: SQTIHQWPATLVQPVGSPLSLECTVEGTSNPNLYWYRQAAGRGLQLLFYSVGIGQISSEVPQNLSASRPQDRQFILSSKKLLLSDSGFYLCAWSVGGLYAVSPLHFGNGTRLTVT.

The gene calls are TRBV3-1 and TRBJ2-7, with no clear D. Trimming stripped 1 base from V and 5 bases from J, with 12 bases between. Germline lookup yields CDR1 LGHDT and CDR2 YNNKEL (reference sequence). The CDR3 is 14 residues long. CDR3 sequence (DNA): TGTGCCAGCAGCCAAGCTACAAGGGTCCACGAGCAGTACTTC. Protein: CASSQATRVHEQYF.

This clonotype showed up just a few times. The J gene is TRBJ1-5, the V gene TRBV10-3; TRBD1 agrees at 8 bases. Germline V gives CDR1 ENHRY, CDR2 SYGVKD. The CDR3 totals 14 residues. Germline trimming cut 6 bases from V and 6 bases from J; bases unmatched to any gene: 7. The CDR3 bases are TGTGCCATCAGCAAGGACAGGGATGCTCAGCCCCAGCATTTT. It codes for CAISKDRDAQPQHF.

To note about this clonotype: Since a much larger clone is just one base distant, this may be a read error. This is likely a read error, given that the CDR3 carries no conserved phenylalanine or tryptophan at its end. Here the CDR3 DNA reads TGTGCCAGTAGTCGGTTGCCGGGAGGGCCCTACGAGCAGTACTCC. Translating gives CASSRLPGGPYEQYS. The chain combines TRBV19 with TRBJ2-7; 8 bases fit TRBD2. The CDR3 sequence is 15 residues long. Germline V gives CDR1 LNHDA, CDR2 SQIVND (reference sequence). The junction had 8 bases not matched to a gene; V was cut back by 5 bases and J by 2 bases.

The chain uses TRBV2 and TRBJ2-3; D might be TRBD2 (6 bases). This CDR3 region has 15 residues. The V gene's germline CDR1 is SNHLY and CDR2 FYNNEI. Trimming cost V 6 bases and J 6 bases, with 19 bases left between them. This CDR3 is CASSQVGGLLDTQYF. DNA of the CDR3: TGTGCCAGCAGCCAAGTGGGAGGCCTTCTGGATACGCAGTATTTT.

This chain links TRBV15 with TRBJ2-7; 7 nucleotides agree with TRBD2. The trim removed 3 bases at V and 4 bases at J, leaving 6 bases unmatched. Germline loops: CDR1 LNHNV, CDR2 YYDKDF (reference sequence). The CDR3 consists of 14 residues. CDR3 nucleotides: TGTGCCACCAGCAGTTACCTCGGGGGGTACGAGCAGTACTTC. The encoded protein is CATSSYLGGYEQYF.

The rearrangement joins TRBV20-1 to TRBJ2-7, with 10 nucleotides matching TRBD1. V shed 3 bases, J shed 3 bases, and the junction held 14 bases outside the gene matches. CDR1 and CDR2 from the germline V gene are DFQATT and SNEGSKA (reference sequence). The CDR3 is 17 residues long. The CDR3 region has the DNA TGCAGTGCTAGCGCGCCAGACATGGGACAGGGGCTCTACGAGCAGTACTTC. Protein product: CSASAPDMGQGLYEQYF.